The table lists the clone carrying this T cell receptor (beta chain) with many counts. Other nucleotide sequences from this sample produce the same CDR3. These data are taken from a study of metastatic and nonmetastatic thyroid tumors. Study-level information: From malignant and benign thyroid patients, repertoires in blood and in tumor or nodule tissue were compared.

No treatment of any kind had been given to any patient before thyroid surgery. TCRdb re-called the PCR reads through MiXCR. The sample has under 30,000 clones; 4% to 5% are singletons. This sequence originates from a female donor with papillary thyroid cancer or a benign thyroid nodule (not recorded which). Some clones in this sample may be carry-over from other donors' samples. Sequencing used blood.

DNA for the CDR3: TGCGCCAGCAGCCAAGTGGCACGTTCACCCCTCCACTTT. Its translation: CASSQVARSPLHF. The chain couples TRBV4-1 to TRBJ1-6; no definite D call. Germline V gene data show CDR1 as MGHRA and CDR2 as YSYEKL. V dropped 1 base and J dropped 9 bases, with 7 bases sitting between them. This CDR3 has 13 residues.